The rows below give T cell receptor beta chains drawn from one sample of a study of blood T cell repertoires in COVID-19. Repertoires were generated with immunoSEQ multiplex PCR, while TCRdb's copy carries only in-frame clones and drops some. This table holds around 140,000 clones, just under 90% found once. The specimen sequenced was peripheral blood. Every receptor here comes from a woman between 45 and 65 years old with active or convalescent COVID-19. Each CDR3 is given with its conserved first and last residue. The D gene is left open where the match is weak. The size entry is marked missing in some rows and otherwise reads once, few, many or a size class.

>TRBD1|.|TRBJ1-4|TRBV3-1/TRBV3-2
CASRQGWDEKLFF
TGTGCCAGCCGACAGGGCTGGGATGAAAAACTGTTTTTT
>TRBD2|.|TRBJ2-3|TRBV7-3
CASSLNGLAGTDTQYF
TGTGCCAGCAGCTTAAATGGACTAGCGGGGACAGATACGCAGTATTTT
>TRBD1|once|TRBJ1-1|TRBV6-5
CASGTGSNSEAFF
TGTGCCAGCGGGACAGGGTCGAACTCTGAAGCTTTCTTT
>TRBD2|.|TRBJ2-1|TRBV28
CASSLSSGSQHNEQFF
TGTGCCAGCAGTTTATCTAGCGGGAGTCAACACAATGAGCAGTTCTTC
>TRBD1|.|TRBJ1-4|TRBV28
CASSLDRGLGKLFF
TGTGCCAGCAGCCTGGACAGGGGGCTGGGAAAACTGTTTTTT
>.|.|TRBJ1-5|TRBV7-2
CASSPPGQPQHF
TGTGCCAGCAGCCCTCCAGGGCAGCCCCAGCATTTT
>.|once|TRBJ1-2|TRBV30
CAWSVSGEGGYTF
TGTGCCTGGAGTGTAAGTGGTGAGGGCGGCTACACCTTC
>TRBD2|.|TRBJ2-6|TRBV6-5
CASSGGGSGANVLTF
TGTGCCAGCAGCGGGGGGGGCTCTGGGGCCAACGTCCTGACTTTC
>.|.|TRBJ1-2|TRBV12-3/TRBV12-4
CASSFGGGYGYTF
TGTGCCAGCAGTTTCGGGGGGGGCTATGGCTACACCTTC
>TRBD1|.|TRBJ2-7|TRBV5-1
CASSLGTGGYEQYF
TGCGCCAGCAGCTTGGGGACAGGGGGTTACGAGCAGTACTTC
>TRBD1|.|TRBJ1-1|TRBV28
CASRGGTANTEAFF
TGTGCCAGCAGGGGCGGGACAGCCAACACTGAAGCTTTCTTT
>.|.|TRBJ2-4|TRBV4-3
CASSQTGAKNIQYF
TGCGCCAGCAGCCAAACAGGGGCCAAAAACATTCAGTACTTC
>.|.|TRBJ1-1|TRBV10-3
CAVSEGNTEAFF
TGTGCCGTGAGCGAGGGGAACACTGAAGCTTTCTTT
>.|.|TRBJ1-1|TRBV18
CASSPWGGTPEAFF
TGTGCCAGCTCACCGTGGGGGGGTACTCCTGAAGCTTTCTTT
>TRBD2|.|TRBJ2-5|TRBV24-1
CATSDLSVSGSSWETQYF
TGTGCCACCAGTGATTTGAGTGTTAGCGGGAGTTCCTGGGAGACCCAGTACTTC
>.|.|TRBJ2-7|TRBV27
CASRPWTRSPPYEQYF
TGTGCCAGCAGACCCTGGACACGAAGTCCACCGTACGAGCAGTACTTC
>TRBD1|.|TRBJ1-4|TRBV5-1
CASSLDTQGATNEKLFF
TGCGCCAGCAGCTTGGATACTCAGGGGGCAACTAATGAAAAACTGTTTTTT
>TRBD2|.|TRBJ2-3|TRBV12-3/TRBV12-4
CASLAGPTDTQYF
TGTGCCAGCCTAGCGGGCCCTACAGATACGCAGTATTTT
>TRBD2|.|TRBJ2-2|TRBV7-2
CASRGLAGANGELFF
TGTGCCAGCAGAGGACTAGCGGGAGCCAACGGGGAGCTGTTTTTT
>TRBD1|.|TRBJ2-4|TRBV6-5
CASRTGGSKNIQYF
TGTGCCAGCAGGACAGGGGGATCCAAAAACATTCAGTACTTC
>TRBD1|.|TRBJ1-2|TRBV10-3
CAIRGTGGDYGYTF
TGTGCCATCAGGGGGACAGGGGGTGACTATGGCTACACCTTC
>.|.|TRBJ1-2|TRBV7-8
CASTKAVSQGGYTF
TGTGCCAGCACCAAGGCAGTTTCCCAGGGGGGCTACACCTTC
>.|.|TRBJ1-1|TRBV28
CASTLDSPNTEAFF
TGTGCCAGCACGTTGGACAGCCCGAACACTGAAGCTTTCTTT
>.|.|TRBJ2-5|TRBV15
CATSRAGGQRETQYF
TGTGCCACCAGCAGAGCCGGAGGACAGCGGGAGACCCAGTACTTC
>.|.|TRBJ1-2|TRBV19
CASSIPIDGRYPAGRGGYTF
TGTGCCAGTAGTATCCCCATCGATGGGAGATACCCCGCAGGCCGGGGTGGCTACACCTTC
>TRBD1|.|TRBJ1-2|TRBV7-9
CASSLEGARGYTF
TGTGCCAGCAGCTTAGAGGGGGCGCGTGGCTACACCTTC
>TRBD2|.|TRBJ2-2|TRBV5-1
CASSVTSGDGTGELFF
TGCGCCAGCAGCGTGACTAGCGGGGATGGCACCGGGGAGCTGTTTTTT
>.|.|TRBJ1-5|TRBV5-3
CARSTEGLTPKKHF
TGTGCCAGAAGCACTGAGGGCCTCACTCCGAAGAAGCATTTT
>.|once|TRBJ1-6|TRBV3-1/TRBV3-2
CASTRFRGNSPLHF
TGTGCCAGCACCCGATTTCGAGGGAATTCACCCCTCCACTTT
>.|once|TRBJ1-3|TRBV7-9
CASSDTGPTPGNTIYF
TGTGCCAGCAGCGACACAGGACCGACCCCTGGAAACACCATATATTTT
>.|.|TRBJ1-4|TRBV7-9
CASSATRGTGEKLFF
TGTGCCAGCAGCGCGACCAGGGGCACTGGGGAAAAACTGTTTTTT
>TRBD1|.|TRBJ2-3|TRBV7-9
CASSSPGQTYTDTQYF
TGTGCCAGCAGCTCGCCGGGACAGACTTACACAGATACGCAGTATTTT
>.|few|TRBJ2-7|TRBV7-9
CASSPTGWASYEQYF
TGTGCCAGCAGCCCGACGGGATGGGCTAGCTACGAGCAGTACTTC
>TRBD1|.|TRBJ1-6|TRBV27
CASRRATGTAYNSPLHF
TGTGCCAGCAGGCGAGCAACCGGGACAGCTTATAATTCACCCCTCCACTTT
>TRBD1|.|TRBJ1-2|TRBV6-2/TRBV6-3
CASSGQGYGYTF
TGTGCCAGCAGCGGACAGGGGTACGGCTACACCTTC
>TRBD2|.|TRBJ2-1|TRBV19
CASSPFGGGVNEQFF
TGTGCCAGTAGCCCGTTTGGCGGGGGTGTCAATGAGCAGTTCTTC
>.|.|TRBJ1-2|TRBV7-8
CASSFAGTIINYGYTF
TGTGCCAGCAGCTTCGCCGGGACAATCATTAACTATGGCTACACCTTC
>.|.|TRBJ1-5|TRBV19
CASSPPGGQGQPQHF
TGTGCCAGTAGTCCGCCGGGAGGCCAGGGTCAGCCCCAGCATTTT
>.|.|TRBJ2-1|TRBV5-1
CVSSILGGNEQFF
TGCGTCAGCAGCATACTAGGTGGAAATGAGCAGTTCTTC
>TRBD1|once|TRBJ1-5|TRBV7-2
CASSVTGGSNQPQHF
TGTGCCAGCAGCGTCACAGGGGGAAGCAATCAGCCCCAGCATTTT
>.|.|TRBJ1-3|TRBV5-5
CASSFPGLSGNTIYF
TGTGCCAGCAGCTTCCCCGGGTTGAGTGGAAACACCATATATTTT
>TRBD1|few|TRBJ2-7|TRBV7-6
CASSQPRDRVPTYEQYF
TGTGCCAGCAGCCAACCACGGGACAGGGTACCTACCTACGAGCAGTACTTC
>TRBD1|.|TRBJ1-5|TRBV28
CASSFGQGFNQPQHF
TGTGCCAGCAGTTTCGGACAGGGCTTCAATCAGCCCCAGCATTTT
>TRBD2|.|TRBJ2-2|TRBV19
CASSRWAGLAGAGELFF
TGTGCCAGTAGTAGATGGGCGGGACTAGCGGGAGCCGGGGAGCTGTTTTTT
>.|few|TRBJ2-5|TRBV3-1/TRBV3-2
CASRTAQETQYF
TGTGCCAGCAGGACAGCGCAAGAGACCCAGTACTTC
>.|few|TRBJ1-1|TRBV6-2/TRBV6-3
CASSDSTGMGTEAFF
TGTGCCAGCAGTGACTCTACAGGGATGGGGACTGAAGCTTTCTTT
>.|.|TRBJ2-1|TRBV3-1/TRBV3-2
CASSQDLQASDEQFF
TGTGCCAGCAGCCAAGATCTCCAGGCTAGCGATGAGCAGTTCTTC
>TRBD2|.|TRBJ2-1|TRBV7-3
CASSSMAGVNEQFF
TGTGCCAGCAGCTCTATGGCGGGGGTAAATGAGCAGTTCTTC
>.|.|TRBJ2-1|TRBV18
CASSPGGYNEQFF
TGTGCCAGCTCACCGGGGGGTTACAATGAGCAGTTCTTC
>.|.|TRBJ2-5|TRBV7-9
CASSLVQGPRRETQYF
TGTGCCAGCAGCTTAGTACAGGGCCCCAGAAGGGAGACCCAGTACTTC
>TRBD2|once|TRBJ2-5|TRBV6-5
CASSYDAGGRLETQYF
TGTGCCAGCAGTTACGACGCGGGGGGGCGATTAGAGACCCAGTACTTC
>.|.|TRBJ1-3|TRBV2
CASSEAVGVSGNTIYF
TGTGCCAGCAGTGAAGCGGTAGGGGTTTCTGGAAACACCATATATTTT
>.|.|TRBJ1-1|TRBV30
CAWSVRLNTEAFF
TGTGCCTGGAGTGTACGGTTGAACACTGAAGCTTTCTTT
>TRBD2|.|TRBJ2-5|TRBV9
CASSKTSGWSGEETQYF
TGTGCCAGCAGTAAAACCAGCGGCTGGAGCGGGGAAGAGACCCAGTACTTC